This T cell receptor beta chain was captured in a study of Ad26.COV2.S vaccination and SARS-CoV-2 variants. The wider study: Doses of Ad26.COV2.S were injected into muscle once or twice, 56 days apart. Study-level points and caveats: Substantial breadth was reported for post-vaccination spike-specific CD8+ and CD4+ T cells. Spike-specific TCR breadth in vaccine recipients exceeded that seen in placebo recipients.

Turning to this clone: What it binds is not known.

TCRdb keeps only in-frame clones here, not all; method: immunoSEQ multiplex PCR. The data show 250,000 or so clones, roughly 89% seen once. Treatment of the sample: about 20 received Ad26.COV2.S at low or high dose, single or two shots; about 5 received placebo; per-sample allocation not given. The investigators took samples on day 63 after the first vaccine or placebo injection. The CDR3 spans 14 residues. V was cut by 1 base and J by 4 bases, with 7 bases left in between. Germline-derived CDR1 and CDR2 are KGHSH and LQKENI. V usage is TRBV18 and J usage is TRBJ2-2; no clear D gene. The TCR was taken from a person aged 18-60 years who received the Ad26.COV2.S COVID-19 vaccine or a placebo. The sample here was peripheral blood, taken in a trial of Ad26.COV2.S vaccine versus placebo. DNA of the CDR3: TGTGCCAGCTCACCACGGACCGTCACCGGGGAGCTGTTTTTT. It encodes CASSPRTVTGELFF.